This T cell receptor (beta chain) is from a study of T cells in Graves' hyperthyroidism and ophthalmopathy. RNA transcripts were the template for amplifying TCR beta CDR3 regions. TCR CDR3 regions were first amplified by RT-PCR with HTBI primers. TCRdb itself ran the multiplex PCR reads through MiXCR, one entry per CDR3 protein. The sample yields 40,000 to 55,000 distinct CDR3 sequences, 45% to 50% seen once. V was clipped by 5 bases and J by 0 bases, with 11 bases between them. Germline assignment: CDR1 SEHNR and CDR2 FQNEAQ (reference sequence). CDR3 length: 16 amino acids. The chain is built from TRBV7-9 and TRBJ2-6; D tentatively fits TRBD1 or TRBD2 (5 bases each). The TCR was taken from a woman in her fifties or sixties with Graves' hyperthyroidism. The sequenced material came from peripheral blood or thyroid tissue (not recorded which). The CDR3 here is CASSVGRSSGANVLTF. CDR3 nucleotides: TGTGCCAGCAGCGTGGGACGGAGCTCTGGGGCCAACGTCCTGACTTTC. Full variable domain (remainder filled in from reference TRBV7-9 and TRBJ2-6): DTGVSQNPRHKITKRGQNVTFRCDPISEHNRLYWYRQTLGQGPEFLTYFQNEAQLEKSRLLSDRFSAERPKGSFSTLEIQRTEQGDSAMYLCASSVGRSSGANVLTFGAGSRLTVL.